This TCR beta chain originates from a study of T cell changes during pregnancy in multiple sclerosis. TCRdb's table, derived via immunoSEQ multiplex PCR, lists solely in-frame clones and lacks some. This table holds 65,000 to 95,000 clones, about nine tenths found once. CDR1 is KGHSH, CDR2 LQKENI, per germline. The CDR3 runs 19 residues. The V and J ends lost 0 bases and 0 bases respectively, with 20 bases between them. The receptor's source is a female donor with multiple sclerosis, enrolled in a pregnancy study. This specimen was peripheral blood, taken before pregnancy. This chain connects TRBV18 to TRBJ2-5; unclear D gene. This CDR3 reads CASSPPNRRRPSYQETQYF. CDR3 nucleotides: TGTGCCAGCTCACCACCGAACAGACGGCGACCGTCGTACCAAGAGACCCAGTACTTC.